This T cell receptor beta chain was identified during a study of identical twins. The V gene end was trimmed by 2 bases and the J gene end by 3 bases; junction bases not matched to a gene: 7. The CDR3 length is 16 residues. Germline assignment: CDR1 SGHDT and CDR2 YYEEEE. TCRdb reprocessed the 5' RACE reads via MiXCR and lists one record per CDR3 protein. The sample has hundreds of thousands of distinct CDR3 sequences; about 20% are singletons. These data also formed part of another study, on T cells expressing NK-cell markers. That work adds: Sorted CD3+CD56-NKG2C+, CD3+CD56+NKG2C+ and CD3+CD56+NKG2C- T cells supplied the TCR beta repertoires. The share of CD8+ T cells held by dominant NKG2C+ clonotypes was about 1.0-7.5% in roughly 6 donors. In a handful of donors, these clonotypes also led the CD3+CD56-NKG2C+ fraction.

The sequence was obtained from a woman under 30 in good health. The sample consisted of PBMCs. The rearrangement links TRBV5-6 to TRBJ2-2, with 7 bases identical to TRBD2. Here the CDR3 DNA reads TGTGCCAGCAGCTTAAAGGCTAGCGGTTACACCGGGGAGCTGTTTTTT. Its translation: CASSLKASGYTGELFF.